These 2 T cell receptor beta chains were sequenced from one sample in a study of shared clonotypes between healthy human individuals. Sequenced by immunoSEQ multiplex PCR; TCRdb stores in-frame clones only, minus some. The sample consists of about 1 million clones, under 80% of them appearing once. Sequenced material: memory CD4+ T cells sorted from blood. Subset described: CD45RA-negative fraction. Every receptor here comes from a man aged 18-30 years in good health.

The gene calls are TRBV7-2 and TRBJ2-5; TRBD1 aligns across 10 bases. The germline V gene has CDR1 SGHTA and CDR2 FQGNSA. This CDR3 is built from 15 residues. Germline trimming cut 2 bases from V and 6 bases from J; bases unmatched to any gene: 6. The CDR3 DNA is TGTGCCAGCAGCTTACCGGGACAGGGGACGAAGACCCAGTACTTC. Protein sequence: CASSLPGQGTKTQYF.

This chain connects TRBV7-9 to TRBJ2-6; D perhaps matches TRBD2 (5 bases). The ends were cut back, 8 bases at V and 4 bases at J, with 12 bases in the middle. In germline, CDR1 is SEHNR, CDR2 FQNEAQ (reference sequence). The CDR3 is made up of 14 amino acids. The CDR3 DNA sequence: TGTGCCAGCCCGATGCCTAGCGGGGCCAACGTCCTGACTTTC. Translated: CASPMPSGANVLTF.